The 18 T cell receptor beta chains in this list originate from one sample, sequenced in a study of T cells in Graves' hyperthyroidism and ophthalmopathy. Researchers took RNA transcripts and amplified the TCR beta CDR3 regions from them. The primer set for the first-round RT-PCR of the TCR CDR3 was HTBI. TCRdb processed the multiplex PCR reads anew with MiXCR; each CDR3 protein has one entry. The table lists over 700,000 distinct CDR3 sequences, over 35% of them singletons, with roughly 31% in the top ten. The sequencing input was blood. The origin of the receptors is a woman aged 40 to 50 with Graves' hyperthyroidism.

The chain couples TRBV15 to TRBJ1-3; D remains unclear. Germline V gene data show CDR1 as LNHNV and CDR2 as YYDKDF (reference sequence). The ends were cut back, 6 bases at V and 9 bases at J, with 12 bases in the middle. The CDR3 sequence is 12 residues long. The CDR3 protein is CATRRVGGTIYF. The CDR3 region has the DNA TGTGCCACCAGGAGGGTTGGAGGCACCATATATTTT.

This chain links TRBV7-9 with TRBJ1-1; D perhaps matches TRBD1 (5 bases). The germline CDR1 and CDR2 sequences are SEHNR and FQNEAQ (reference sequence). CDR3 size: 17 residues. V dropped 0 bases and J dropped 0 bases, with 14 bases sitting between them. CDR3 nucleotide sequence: TGTGCCAGCAGCTTAGCGTTTAGGGAGGGGATGAACACTGAAGCTTTCTTT. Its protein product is CASSLAFREGMNTEAFF.

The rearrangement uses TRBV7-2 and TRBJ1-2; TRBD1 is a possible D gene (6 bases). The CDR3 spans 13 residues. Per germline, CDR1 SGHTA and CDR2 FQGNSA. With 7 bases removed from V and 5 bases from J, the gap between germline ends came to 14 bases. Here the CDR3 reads CASTSGRGYGYTF. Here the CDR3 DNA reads TGTGCCAGCACCTCTGGCAGGGGATATGGCTACACCTTC.

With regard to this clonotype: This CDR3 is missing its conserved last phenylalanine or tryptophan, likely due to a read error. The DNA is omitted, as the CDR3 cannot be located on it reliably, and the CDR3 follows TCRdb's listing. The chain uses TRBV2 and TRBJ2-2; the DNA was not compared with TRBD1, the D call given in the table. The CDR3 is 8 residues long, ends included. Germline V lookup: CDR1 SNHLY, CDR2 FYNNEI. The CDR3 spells CASSERDA.

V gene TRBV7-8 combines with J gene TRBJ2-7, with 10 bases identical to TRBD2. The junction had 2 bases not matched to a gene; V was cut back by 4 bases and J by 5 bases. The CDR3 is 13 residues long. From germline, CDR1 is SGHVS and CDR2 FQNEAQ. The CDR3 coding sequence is TGTGCCAGCAGCTCGAGCGGGGGGGACGAGCAGTACTTC. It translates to CASSSSGGDEQYF.

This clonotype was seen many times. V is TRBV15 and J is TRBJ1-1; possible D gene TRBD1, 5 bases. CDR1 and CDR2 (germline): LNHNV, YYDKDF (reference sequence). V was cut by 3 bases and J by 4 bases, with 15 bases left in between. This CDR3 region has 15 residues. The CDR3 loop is CATSSDRGRATEAFF. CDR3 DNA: TGTGCCACCAGCAGCGACCGGGGGAGGGCCACTGAAGCTTTCTTT.

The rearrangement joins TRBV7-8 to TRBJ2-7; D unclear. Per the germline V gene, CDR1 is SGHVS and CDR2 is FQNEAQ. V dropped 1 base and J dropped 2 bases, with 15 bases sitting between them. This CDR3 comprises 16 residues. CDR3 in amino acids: CASSLGGPQEAYEQYF. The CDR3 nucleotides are TGTGCCAGCAGCTTAGGCGGCCCCCAAGAAGCCTACGAGCAGTACTTC.

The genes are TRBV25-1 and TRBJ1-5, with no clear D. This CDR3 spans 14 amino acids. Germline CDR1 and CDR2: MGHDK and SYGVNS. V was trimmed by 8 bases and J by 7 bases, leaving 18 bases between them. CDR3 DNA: TGTGCCAGCGCGGAGGGTAACGGGAACCAGCCCCAGCATTTT. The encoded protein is CASAEGNGNQPQHF.

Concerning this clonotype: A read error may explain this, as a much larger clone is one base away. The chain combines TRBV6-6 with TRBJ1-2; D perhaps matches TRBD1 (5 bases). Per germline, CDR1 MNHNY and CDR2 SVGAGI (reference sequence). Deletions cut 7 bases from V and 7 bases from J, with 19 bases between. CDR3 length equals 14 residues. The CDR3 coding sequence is TGTGCCAGCACCGACGGGAGCAGGGCGCCTGGCTACACCTTC. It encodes CASTDGSRAPGYTF.

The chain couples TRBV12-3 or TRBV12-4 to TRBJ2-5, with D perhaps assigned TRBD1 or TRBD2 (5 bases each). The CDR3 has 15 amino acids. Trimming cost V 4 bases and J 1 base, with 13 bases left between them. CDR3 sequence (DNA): TGTGCCAGCAGTTCCTTCTCTGGGGGCCAAGAGACCCAGTACTTC. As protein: CASSSFSGGQETQYF.

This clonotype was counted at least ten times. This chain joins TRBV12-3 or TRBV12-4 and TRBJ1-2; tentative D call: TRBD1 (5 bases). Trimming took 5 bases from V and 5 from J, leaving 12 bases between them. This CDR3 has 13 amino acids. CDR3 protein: CASSDSGTYGYTF. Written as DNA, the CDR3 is TGTGCCAGCAGTGACAGTGGGACTTATGGCTACACCTTC.

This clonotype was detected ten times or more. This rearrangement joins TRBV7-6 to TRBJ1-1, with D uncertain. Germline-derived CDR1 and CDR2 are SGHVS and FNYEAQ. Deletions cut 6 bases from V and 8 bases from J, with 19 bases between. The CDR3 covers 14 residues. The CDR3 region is CASRLLPGAREAFF. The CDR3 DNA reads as TGTGCCAGCAGATTACTCCCGGGAGCCCGAGAAGCTTTCTTT.

The CDR3 reads CAWSGYEQYF. CDR3 DNA sequence: TGTGCCTGGAGTGGGTACGAGCAGTACTTC. This chain connects TRBV30 to TRBJ2-7; D unresolved. Germline loops: CDR1 GTSNPN, CDR2 SVGIG (reference sequence). The V gene lost 1 base and the J gene lost 4 bases, with 2 bases spanning the gap. The CDR3 is made up of 10 amino acids.

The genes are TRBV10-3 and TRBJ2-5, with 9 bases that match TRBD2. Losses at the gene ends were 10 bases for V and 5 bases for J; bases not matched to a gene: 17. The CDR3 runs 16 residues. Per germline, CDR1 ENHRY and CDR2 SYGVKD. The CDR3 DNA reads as TGTGCCACCCTAAGAACTAGCGGGTTCCCTGGGGAGACCCAGTACTTC. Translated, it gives CATLRTSGFPGETQYF.

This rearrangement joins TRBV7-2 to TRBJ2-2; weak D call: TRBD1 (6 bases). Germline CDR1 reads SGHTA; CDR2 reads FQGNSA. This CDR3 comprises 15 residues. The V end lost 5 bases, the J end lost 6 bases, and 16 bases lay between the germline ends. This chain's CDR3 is CASSLSSRTAGELFF. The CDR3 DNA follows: TGTGCCAGCAGCCTCTCATCCAGGACAGCCGGGGAGCTGTTTTTT.

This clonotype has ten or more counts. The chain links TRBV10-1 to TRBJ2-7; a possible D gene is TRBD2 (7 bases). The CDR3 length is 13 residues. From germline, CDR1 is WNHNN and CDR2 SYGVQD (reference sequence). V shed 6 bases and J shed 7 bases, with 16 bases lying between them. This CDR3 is CASSRGAQREQYF. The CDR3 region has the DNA TGCGCCAGCAGCCGGGGGGCGCAGCGGGAGCAGTACTTC.

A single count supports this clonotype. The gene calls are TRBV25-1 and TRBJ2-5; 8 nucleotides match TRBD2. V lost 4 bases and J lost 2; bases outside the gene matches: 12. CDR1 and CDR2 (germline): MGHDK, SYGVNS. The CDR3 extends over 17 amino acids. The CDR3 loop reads CASSARDPAGGQETQYF. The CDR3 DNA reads TGTGCCAGCAGTGCTAGAGATCCGGCGGGGGGACAAGAGACCCAGTACTTC.

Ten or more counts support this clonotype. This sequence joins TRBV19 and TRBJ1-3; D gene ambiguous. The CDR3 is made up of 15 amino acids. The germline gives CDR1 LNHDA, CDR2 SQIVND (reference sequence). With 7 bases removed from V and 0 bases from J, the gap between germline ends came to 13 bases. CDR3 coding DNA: TGTGCCAGTACATGGCAGCCGAGCTCTGGAAACACCATATATTTT. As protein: CASTWQPSSGNTIYF.